The source of this TCR beta chain is a study of cytomegalovirus exposure and HLA in healthy donors. This clone was recorded a few times. Its antigen is not known. Primers: 60 Vbeta forward and 13 Jbeta reverse. Libraries were prepared by immunoSEQ multiplex PCR; TCRdb keeps only in-frame clonotypes and omits some of them. The sample holds under 95,000 clones, under 9% seen once. Notes on the study in general: Sequence variants that were highly shared formed a cluster that was likely a sequencing artifact. The study flagged some 170 TCR beta chains as cytomegalovirus-associated.

The study sampled nominally healthy donors, though unrecorded immune exposures were likely. Specimen: PBMCs. This receptor was identified in a man aged 50 to 59 in good health and CMV-seronegative.

CDR3 coding DNA: TGTGCCAGCAGCTTAGCGTCGTTGTGGGGGCAGGGGAACACTGAAGCTTTCTTT. It translates to CASSLASLWGQGNTEAFF. The rearrangement uses TRBV7-8 and TRBJ1-1; D is possibly TRBD1 (6 bases). The germline gives CDR1 SGHVS, CDR2 FQNEAQ. This CDR3 spans 18 amino acids. Trimming stripped 0 bases from V and 1 base from J, with 18 bases between.